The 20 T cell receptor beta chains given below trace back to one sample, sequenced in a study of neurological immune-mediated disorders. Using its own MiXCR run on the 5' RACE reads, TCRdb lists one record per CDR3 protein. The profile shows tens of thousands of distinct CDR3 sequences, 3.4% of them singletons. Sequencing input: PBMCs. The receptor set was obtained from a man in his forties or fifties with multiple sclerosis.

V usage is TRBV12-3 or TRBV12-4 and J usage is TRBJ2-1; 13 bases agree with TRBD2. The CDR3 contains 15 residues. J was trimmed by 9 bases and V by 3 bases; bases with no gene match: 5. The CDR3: CASSFGLAGVSEQFF. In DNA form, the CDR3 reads TGTGCCAGCAGTTTTGGACTAGCGGGAGTTTCTGAGCAGTTCTTC.

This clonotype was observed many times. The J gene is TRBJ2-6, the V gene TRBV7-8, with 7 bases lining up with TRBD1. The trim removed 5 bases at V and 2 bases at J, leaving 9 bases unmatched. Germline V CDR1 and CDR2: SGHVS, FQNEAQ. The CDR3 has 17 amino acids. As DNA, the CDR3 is TGTGCCAGCAGCCCTACGACAGGGACCCCTGGGGCCAACGTCCTGACTTTC. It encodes CASSPTTGTPGANVLTF.

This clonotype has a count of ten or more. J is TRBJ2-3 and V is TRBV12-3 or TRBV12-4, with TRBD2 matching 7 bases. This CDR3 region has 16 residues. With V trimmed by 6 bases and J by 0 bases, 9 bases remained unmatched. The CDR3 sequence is CASRQGSSGSTDTQYF. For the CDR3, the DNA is TGTGCCAGCAGACAAGGTTCTAGCGGTAGCACAGATACGCAGTATTTT.

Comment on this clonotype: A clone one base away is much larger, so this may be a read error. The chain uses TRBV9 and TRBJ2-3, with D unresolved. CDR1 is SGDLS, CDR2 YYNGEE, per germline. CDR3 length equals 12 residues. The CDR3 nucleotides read TGTGCCAGCAGCGTAGCTGAAGATACGCGGTATTTT. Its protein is CASSVAEDTRYF.

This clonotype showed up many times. CDR3 DNA sequence: TGTGCCACCAGCAGAAGTAGGGAAAACCTTTCCTACGAGCAGTACTTC. This translates into CATSRSRENLSYEQYF. V usage is TRBV15 and J usage is TRBJ2-7; D unclear. The length of the CDR3 is 16 residues. Germline lookup yields CDR1 LNHNV and CDR2 YYDKDF (reference sequence). V dropped 2 bases and J dropped 1 base, with 15 bases sitting between them.

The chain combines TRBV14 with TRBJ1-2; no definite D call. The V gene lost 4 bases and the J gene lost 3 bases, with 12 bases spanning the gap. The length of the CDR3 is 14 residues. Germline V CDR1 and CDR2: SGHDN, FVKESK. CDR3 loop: CASSLDLVDYGYTF. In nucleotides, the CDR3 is TGTGCCAGCAGCCTCGACTTGGTCGACTATGGCTACACCTTC.

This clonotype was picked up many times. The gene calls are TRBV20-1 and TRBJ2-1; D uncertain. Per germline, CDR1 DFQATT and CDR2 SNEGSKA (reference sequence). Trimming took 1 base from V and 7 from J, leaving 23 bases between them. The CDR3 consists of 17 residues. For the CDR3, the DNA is TGCAGTGCTAGAGTTTTAGTTAGTTTCGCCGCGAGAAATGAGCAGTTCTTC. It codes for CSARVLVSFAARNEQFF.

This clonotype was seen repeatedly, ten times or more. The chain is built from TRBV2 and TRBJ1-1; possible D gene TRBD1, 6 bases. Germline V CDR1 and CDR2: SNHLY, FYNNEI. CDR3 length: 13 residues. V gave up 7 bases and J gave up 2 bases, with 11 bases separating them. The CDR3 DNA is TGTGCCAGCAAAGGACAGACTAACACTGAAGCTTTCTTT. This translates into CASKGQTNTEAFF.

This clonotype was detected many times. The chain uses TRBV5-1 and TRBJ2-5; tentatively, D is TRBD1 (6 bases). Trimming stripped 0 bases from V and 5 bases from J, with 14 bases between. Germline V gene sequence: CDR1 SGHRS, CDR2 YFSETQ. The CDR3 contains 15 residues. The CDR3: CASSLAETGGETQYF. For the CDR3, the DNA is TGCGCCAGCAGCTTGGCCGAGACAGGCGGGGAGACCCAGTACTTC.

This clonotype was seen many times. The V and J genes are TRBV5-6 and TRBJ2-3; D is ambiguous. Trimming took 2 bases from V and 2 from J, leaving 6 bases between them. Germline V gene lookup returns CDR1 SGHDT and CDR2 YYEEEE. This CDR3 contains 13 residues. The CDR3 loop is CASSFKVTDTQYF. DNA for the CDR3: TGTGCCAGCAGCTTTAAGGTCACAGATACGCAGTATTTT.

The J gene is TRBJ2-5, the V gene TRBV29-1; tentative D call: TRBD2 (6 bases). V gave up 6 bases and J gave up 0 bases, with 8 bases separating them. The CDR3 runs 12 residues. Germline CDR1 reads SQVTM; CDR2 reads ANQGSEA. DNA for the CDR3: TGCAGCGTCGGGGACTACCAAGAGACCCAGTACTTC. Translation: CSVGDYQETQYF.

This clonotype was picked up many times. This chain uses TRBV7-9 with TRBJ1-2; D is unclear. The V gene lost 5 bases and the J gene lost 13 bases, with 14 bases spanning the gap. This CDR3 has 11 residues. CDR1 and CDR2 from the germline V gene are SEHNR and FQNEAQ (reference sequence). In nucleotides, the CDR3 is TGTGCCAGCAGCCCAACGGCGGAGATCACCTTC. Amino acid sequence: CASSPTAEITF.

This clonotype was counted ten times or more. As DNA, the CDR3 is TGTGCCAGCAGCCAAGACAGTCAAGAGACCCAGTACTTC. Its translation is CASSQDSQETQYF. The chain carries TRBV2 and TRBJ2-5; a possible D gene is TRBD1 (5 bases). The germline CDR1 and CDR2 sequences are SNHLY and FYNNEI. Deletions cut 6 bases from V and 2 bases from J, with 10 bases between. The CDR3 covers 13 residues.

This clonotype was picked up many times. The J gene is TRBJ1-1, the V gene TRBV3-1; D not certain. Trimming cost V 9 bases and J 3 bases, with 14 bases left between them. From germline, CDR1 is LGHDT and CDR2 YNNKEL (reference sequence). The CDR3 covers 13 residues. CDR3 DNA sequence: TGTGCCAGTGGGAAGAGGGCGGACACTGAAGCTTTCTTT. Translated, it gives CASGKRADTEAFF. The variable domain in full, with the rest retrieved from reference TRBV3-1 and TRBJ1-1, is DTAVSQTPKYLVTQMGNDKSIKCEQNLGHDTMYWYKQDSKKFLKIMFSYNNKELIINETVPNRFSPKSPDKAHLNLHINSLELGDSAVYFCASGKRADTEAFFGQGTRLTVV.

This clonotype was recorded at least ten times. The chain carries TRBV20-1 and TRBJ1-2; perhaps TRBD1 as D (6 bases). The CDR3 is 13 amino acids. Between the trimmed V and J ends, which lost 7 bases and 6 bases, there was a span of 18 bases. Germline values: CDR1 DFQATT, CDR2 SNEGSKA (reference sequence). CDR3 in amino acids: CSVAHPEGDGYTF. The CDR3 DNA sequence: TGCAGTGTTGCCCACCCGGAGGGGGATGGCTACACCTTC.

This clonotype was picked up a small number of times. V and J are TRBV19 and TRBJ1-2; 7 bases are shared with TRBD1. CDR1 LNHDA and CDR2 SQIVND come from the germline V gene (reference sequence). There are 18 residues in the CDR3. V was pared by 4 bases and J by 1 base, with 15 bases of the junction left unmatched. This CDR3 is CASSNPLDRLRINYGYTF. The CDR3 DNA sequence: TGTGCCAGTAGTAACCCTTTGGACAGGTTGCGGATTAACTATGGCTACACCTTC.

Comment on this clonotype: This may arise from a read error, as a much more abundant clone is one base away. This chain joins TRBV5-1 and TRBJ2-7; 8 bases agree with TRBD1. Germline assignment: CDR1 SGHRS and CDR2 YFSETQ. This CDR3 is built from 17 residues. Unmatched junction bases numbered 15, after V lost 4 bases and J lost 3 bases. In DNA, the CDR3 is TGCGCCAGCAGCAAAAGGACCCGAACAGGGGGAAACTACGAGCAGTACTTC. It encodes CASSKRTRTGGNYEQYF. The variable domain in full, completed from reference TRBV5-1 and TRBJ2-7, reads KAGVTQTPRYLIKTRGQQVTLSCSPISGHRSVSWYQQTPGQGLQFLFEYFSETQRNKGNFPGRFSGRQFSNSRSEMNVSTLELGDSALYLCASSKRTRTGGNYEQYFGPGTRLTVT.

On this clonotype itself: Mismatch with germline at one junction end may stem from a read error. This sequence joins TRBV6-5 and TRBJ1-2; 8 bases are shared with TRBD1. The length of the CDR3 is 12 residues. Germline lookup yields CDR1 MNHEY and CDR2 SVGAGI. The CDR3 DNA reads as TGTGACAGCAGCAGACAGGGGTATGGCTACACCTTC. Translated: CDSSRQGYGYTF.

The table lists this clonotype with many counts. The CDR3 loop is CASSQGNSYNEKLFF. CDR3 DNA sequence: TGCGCCAGCAGCCAAGGAAACAGTTACAATGAAAAACTGTTTTTT. The chain recombines TRBV4-1 with TRBJ1-4; no reliable D call. The CDR3 length is 15 residues. CDR1 MGHRA and CDR2 YSYEKL come from the germline V gene. V dropped 1 base and J dropped 5 bases, with 11 bases sitting between them.

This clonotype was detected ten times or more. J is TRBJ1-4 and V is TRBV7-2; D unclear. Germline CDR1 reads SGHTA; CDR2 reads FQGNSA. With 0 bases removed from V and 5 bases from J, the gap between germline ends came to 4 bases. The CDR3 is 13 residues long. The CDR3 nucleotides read TGTGCCAGCAGCTTAGCGGGGAATGAAAAACTGTTTTTT. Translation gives CASSLAGNEKLFF.